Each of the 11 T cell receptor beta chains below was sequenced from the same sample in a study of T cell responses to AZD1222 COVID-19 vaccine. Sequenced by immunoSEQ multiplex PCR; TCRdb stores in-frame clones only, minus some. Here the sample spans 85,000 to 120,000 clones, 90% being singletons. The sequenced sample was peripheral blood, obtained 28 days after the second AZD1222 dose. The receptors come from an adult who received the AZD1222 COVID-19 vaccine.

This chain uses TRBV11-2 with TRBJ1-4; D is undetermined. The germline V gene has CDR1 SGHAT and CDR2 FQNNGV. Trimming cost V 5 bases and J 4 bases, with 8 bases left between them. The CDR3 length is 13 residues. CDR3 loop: CASSRAYNEKLFF. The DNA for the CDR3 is TGTGCCAGCAGCCGAGCTTATAATGAAAAACTGTTTTTT.

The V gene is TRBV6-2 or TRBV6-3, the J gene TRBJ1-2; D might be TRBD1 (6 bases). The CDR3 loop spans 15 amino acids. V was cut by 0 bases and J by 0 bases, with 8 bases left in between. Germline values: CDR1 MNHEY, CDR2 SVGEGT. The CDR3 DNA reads TGTGCCAGCAGTTACTCGGGGACACCTAACTATGGCTACACCTTC. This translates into CASSYSGTPNYGYTF.

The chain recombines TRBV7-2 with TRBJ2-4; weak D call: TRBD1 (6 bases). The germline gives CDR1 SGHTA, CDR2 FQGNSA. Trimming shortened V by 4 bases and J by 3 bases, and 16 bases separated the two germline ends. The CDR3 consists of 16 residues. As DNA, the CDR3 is TGTGCCAGCAGCTCTAGCAACTGGACAGTCAAAAACATTCAGTACTTC. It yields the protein CASSSSNWTVKNIQYF.

CDR3 protein: CASSLAAGPQNSPLHF. The CDR3 DNA follows: TGTGCCAGCAGCTTAGCGGCCGGGCCACAGAATTCACCCCTCCACTTT. The chain links TRBV7-9 to TRBJ1-6; D is ambiguous. The V gene lost 0 bases and the J gene lost 7 bases, with 13 bases spanning the gap. CDR1 and CDR2 from the germline V gene are SEHNR and FQNEAQ (reference sequence). CDR3 size: 16 residues. The whole variable domain, filled in from reference TRBV7-9 and TRBJ1-6, reads DTGVSQNPRHKITKRGQNVTFRCDPISEHNRLYWYRQTLGQGPEFLTYFQNEAQLEKSRLLSDRFSAERPKGSFSTLEIQRTEQGDSAMYLCASSLAAGPQNSPLHFGNGTRLTVT.

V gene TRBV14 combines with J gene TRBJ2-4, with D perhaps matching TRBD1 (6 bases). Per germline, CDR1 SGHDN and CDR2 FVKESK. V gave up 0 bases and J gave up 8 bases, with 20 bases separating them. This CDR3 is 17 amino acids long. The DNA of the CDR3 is TGTGCCAGCAGCCAAGACTGGGGGCAGACGAAAGGGCACATTCAGTACTTC. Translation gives CASSQDWGQTKGHIQYF.

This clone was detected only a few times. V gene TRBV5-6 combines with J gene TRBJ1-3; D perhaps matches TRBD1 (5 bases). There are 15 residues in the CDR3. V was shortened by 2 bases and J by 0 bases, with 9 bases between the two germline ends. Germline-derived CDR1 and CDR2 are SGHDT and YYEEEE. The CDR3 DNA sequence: TGTGCCAGCAGCTTTGGGGGACGCTCTGGAAACACCATATATTTT. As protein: CASSFGGRSGNTIYF.

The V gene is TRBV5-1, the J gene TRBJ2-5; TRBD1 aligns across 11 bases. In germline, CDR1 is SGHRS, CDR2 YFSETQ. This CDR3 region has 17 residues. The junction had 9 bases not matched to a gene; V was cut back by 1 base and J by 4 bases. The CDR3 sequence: CASSLSPGQGEGETQYF. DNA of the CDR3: TGCGCCAGCAGCTTGTCACCGGGACAGGGGGAAGGAGAGACCCAGTACTTC.

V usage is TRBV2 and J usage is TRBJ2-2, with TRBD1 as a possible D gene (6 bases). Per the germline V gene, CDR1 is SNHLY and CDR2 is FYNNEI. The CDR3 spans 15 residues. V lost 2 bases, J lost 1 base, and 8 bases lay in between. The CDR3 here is CASSEKDRNTGELFF. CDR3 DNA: TGTGCCAGCAGTGAAAAGGACAGGAACACCGGGGAGCTGTTTTTT.

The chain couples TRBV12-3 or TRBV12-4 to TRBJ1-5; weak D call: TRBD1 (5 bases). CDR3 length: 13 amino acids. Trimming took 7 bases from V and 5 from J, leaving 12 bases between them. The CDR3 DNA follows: TGTGCCAGCAACTGGGACGGGGATCAGCCCCAGCATTTT. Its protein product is CASNWDGDQPQHF.

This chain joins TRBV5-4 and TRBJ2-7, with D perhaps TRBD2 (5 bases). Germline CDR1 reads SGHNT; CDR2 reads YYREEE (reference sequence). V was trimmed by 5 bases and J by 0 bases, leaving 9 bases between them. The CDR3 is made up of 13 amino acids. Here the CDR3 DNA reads TGTGCCAGCAGGGACTTTAGCTCCTACGAGCAGTACTTC. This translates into CASRDFSSYEQYF.

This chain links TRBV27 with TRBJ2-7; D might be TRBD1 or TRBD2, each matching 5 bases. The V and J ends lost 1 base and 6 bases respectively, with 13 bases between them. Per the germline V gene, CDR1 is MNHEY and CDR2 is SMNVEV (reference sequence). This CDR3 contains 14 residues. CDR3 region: CASSLLAPGTEQYF. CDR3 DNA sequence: TGTGCCAGCAGTTTATTGGCTCCCGGGACCGAGCAGTACTTC.